Listed below are T cell receptor beta chains from one sample, sequenced in a study of blood T cell repertoires in COVID-19. Clones were sequenced by immunoSEQ multiplex PCR, and TCRdb holds only the in-frame ones, with some missing. The table lists 100,000 to 150,000 clones, roughly 69% of them singletons. Sequencing input: peripheral blood. These receptor sequences come from a woman aged 70 to 79 with acute or convalescent COVID-19. CDR3s include the opening cysteine and the closing phenylalanine or tryptophan. The D gene is left open where the match is weak. Size is omitted from some rows. Given values are once, few, many or a class for expanded clones.

DNA: TGTGCCAGCAGTGCCCACCCCACTGAGCAGTACTTC
CDR3: CASSAHPTEQYF
V: TRBV2
J: TRBJ2-7
D: .
size: .

DNA: TGTGCCAGCAGCTCAAGCCCAGGGGAAGGCGAAAAACTGTTTTTT
CDR3: CASSSSPGEGEKLFF
V: TRBV28
J: TRBJ1-4
D: .
size: .

DNA: TGTGCCAGTGGGGACAGGGTAAGCACTGAAGCTTTCTTT
CDR3: CASGDRVSTEAFF
V: TRBV6-5
J: TRBJ1-1
D: TRBD1
size: .

DNA: TGTGCCAGCAGCCTCCACAGGGCCGGGGTGTTCGGGGCCAACGTCCTGACTTTC
CDR3: CASSLHRAGVFGANVLTF
V: TRBV11-2
J: TRBJ2-6
D: .
size: .

DNA: TGTGCCAGCAGTTTCGGGACTAGCGGACACTACGAGCAGTACTTC
CDR3: CASSFGTSGHYEQYF
V: TRBV27
J: TRBJ2-7
D: TRBD2
size: .

DNA: TGTGCCTGGAGTGATTCCGACAGGGCTTCACCCCTCCACTTT
CDR3: CAWSDSDRASPLHF
V: TRBV30
J: TRBJ1-6
D: TRBD1
size: few

DNA: TGTGCCAGCAGCTTAGCGCGGCAGACAGATACGCAGTATTTT
CDR3: CASSLARQTDTQYF
V: TRBV7-8
J: TRBJ2-3
D: .
size: few

DNA: TGTGCCAGCAGTTACGGGGGAGGAAGCGGGGAGCTGTTTTTT
CDR3: CASSYGGGSGELFF
V: TRBV6-5
J: TRBJ2-2
D: .
size: .

DNA: TGCGCCAGCGGTATGAGCGGGGGGCTCCAAGAGACCCAGTACTTC
CDR3: CASGMSGGLQETQYF
V: TRBV5-1
J: TRBJ2-5
D: TRBD2
size: .

DNA: TGTGCCAGCAGGGGCCGGGACAGTGAAATTCAGCCCCAGCATTTT
CDR3: CASRGRDSEIQPQHF
V: TRBV28
J: TRBJ1-5
D: TRBD1
size: .

DNA: TGTGCCAGCAGTACCCCCAAGGGGCGCCGCTATGAGCAGTTCTTC
CDR3: CASSTPKGRRYEQFF
V: TRBV28
J: TRBJ2-1
D: .
size: few

DNA: TGTGCCAGCAGCTTGGGGACAGGGACTGGAAACACCATATATTTT
CDR3: CASSLGTGTGNTIYF
V: TRBV11-2
J: TRBJ1-3
D: TRBD1
size: .

DNA: TGTGCCAGCAGTTACTCAGACAGGGGGAATGAAGAACTGTTTTTT
CDR3: CASSYSDRGNEELFF
V: TRBV6-6
J: TRBJ1-4
D: TRBD1
size: once

DNA: TGTGCCATCAGTCGACAGACAAACACTGAAGCTTTCTTT
CDR3: CAISRQTNTEAFF
V: TRBV10-3
J: TRBJ1-1
D: .
size: .

DNA: TGTGCCAGCAGCAAATACAGGGGGAGCAATCAGCCCCAGCATTTT
CDR3: CASSKYRGSNQPQHF
V: TRBV21-1
J: TRBJ1-5
D: .
size: medium-sized

DNA: TGTGCCAGCAGTTCCCAGACTAGCGGGAGCTATGAGCAGTTCTTC
CDR3: CASSSQTSGSYEQFF
V: TRBV27
J: TRBJ2-1
D: TRBD2
size: few

DNA: TGTGCCAGCAGCCCGGGACTAGGAAGCTACGAGCAGTACTTC
CDR3: CASSPGLGSYEQYF
V: TRBV5-6
J: TRBJ2-7
D: TRBD2
size: .